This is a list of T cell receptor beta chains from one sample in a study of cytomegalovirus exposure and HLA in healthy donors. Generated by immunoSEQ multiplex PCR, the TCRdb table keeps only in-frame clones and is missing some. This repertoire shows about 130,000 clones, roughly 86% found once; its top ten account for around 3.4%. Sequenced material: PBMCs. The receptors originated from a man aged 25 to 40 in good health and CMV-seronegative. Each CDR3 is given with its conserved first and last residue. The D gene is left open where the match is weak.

CDR3 protein: CASSIQTANQPQHF
V gene: TRBV19
D gene: NA

CDR3 protein: CASSYSQGVLGYTF
V gene: TRBV6-5
D gene: TRBD1

CDR3 protein: CASSSAGAGNTIYF
V gene: TRBV7-6
D gene: NA

CDR3 protein: CASSLGWASGNTIYF
V gene: TRBV4-1
D gene: NA

CDR3 protein: CASSSTGDPQPQHF
V gene: TRBV28
D gene: TRBD1

CDR3 protein: CASSKGQGQSYEQYF
V gene: TRBV9
D gene: TRBD1

CDR3 protein: CASRASTGNNYGYTF
V gene: TRBV2
D gene: TRBD1

CDR3 protein: CASKWTGVNSPLHF
V gene: TRBV5-1
D gene: TRBD1

CDR3 protein: CASSLMGAYTGELFF
V gene: TRBV5-1
D gene: NA

CDR3 protein: CASSAHGTSGATDTQYF
V gene: TRBV9
D gene: TRBD2

CDR3 protein: CSAGGDRGLNTEAFF
V gene: TRBV29-1
D gene: TRBD1

CDR3 protein: CASTKGGTANEKLFF
V gene: TRBV28
D gene: TRBD1

CDR3 protein: CASGAGYTF
V gene: TRBV7-9
D gene: NA